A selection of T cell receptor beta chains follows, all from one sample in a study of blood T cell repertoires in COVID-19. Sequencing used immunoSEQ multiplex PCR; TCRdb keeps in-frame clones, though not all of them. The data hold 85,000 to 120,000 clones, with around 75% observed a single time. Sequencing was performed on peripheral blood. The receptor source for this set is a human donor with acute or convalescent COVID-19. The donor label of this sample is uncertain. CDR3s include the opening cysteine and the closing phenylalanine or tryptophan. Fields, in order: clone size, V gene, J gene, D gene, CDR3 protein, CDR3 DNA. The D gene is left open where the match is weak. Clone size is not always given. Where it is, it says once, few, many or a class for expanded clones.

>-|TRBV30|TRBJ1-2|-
CAWTGQGTIYGYTF
TGTGCCTGGACCGGCCAGGGTACTATCTATGGCTACACCTTC
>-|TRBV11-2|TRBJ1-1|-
CASSLARGARNTEAFF
TGTGCCAGCAGCTTAGCCCGGGGGGCACGGAACACTGAAGCTTTCTTT
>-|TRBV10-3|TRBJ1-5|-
CAISESSRAENQPQHF
TGTGCCATCAGTGAGTCGTCCAGGGCCGAAAATCAGCCCCAGCATTTT
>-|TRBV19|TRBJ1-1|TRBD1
CASSNHRGTEAFF
TGTGCCAGTAGTAATCACAGGGGAACTGAAGCTTTCTTT
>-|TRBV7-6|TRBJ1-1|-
CASSLSVNTEAFF
TGTGCCAGCAGCTTATCGGTGAACACTGAAGCTTTCTTT
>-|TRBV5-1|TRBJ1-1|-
CASSPRYGALGTEAFF
TGCGCCAGCAGCCCCCGATATGGGGCTTTGGGCACTGAAGCTTTCTTT
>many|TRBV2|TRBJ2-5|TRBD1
CASSVTQGFGTQYF
TGTGCCAGCAGTGTAACACAGGGGTTCGGGACCCAGTACTTC
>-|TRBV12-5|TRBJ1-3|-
CASGVPGGNTIYF
TGTGCTAGTGGGGTCCCGGGAGGAAACACCATATATTTT
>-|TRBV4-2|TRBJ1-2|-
CASSSRGGPYGYTF
TGTGCCAGCAGCTCCCGGGGGGGGCCCTATGGCTACACCTTC
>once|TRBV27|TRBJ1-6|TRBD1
CASRGQGSYNSPLHF
TGTGCCAGCAGGGGACAGGGGTCCTATAATTCACCCCTCCACTTT
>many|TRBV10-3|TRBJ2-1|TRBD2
CATRLAITHNEQFF
TGTGCCACTCGACTAGCGATTACCCACAATGAGCAGTTCTTC
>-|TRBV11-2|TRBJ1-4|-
CASSFFRNEKLFF
TGTGCCAGCAGCTTCTTCCGTAATGAAAAACTGTTTTTT
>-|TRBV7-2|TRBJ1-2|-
CASSLDLGLYGYTF
TGTGCCAGCAGCTTAGATCTGGGGCTATATGGCTACACCTTC
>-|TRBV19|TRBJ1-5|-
CASSIQGYSNQPQHF
TGTGCCAGTAGTATCCAGGGCTATAGCAATCAGCCCCAGCATTTT
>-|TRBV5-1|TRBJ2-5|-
CASSLGLAETQYF
TGCGCCAGCAGCTTGGGATTGGCTGAGACCCAGTACTTC
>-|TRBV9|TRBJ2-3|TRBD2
CASSVAGGSTDTQYF
TGTGCCAGCAGCGTAGCGGGGGGGAGCACAGATACGCAGTATTTT
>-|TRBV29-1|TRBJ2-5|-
CSVGRFQQETQYF
TGCAGCGTTGGCCGTTTCCAGCAAGAGACCCAGTACTTC
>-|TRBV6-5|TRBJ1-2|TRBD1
CASSYRQGGYTF
TGTGCCAGCAGTTACCGACAGGGCGGCTACACCTTC
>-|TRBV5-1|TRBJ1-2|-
CASSLVTNYGYTF
TGCGCCAGCAGCTTGGTTACAAACTATGGCTACACCTTC
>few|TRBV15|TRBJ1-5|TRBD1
CATSIDRGVRNQPQHF
TGTGCCACCAGCATAGACAGGGGGGTGCGGAATCAGCCCCAGCATTTT
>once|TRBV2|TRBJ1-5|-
CASSERRRNQPQHF
TGTGCCAGCAGTGAGCGACGGAGAAATCAGCCCCAGCATTTT
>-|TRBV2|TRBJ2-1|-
CASSEQDNEQFF
TGTGCCAGCAGTGAACAGGACAATGAGCAGTTCTTC
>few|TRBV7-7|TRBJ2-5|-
CASSPHVTGKETQYF
TGTGCTAGCAGCCCGCACGTTACAGGGAAAGAGACCCAGTACTTC
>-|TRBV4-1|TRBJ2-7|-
CASSPRQEYEQYF
TGCGCCAGCAGCCCTAGACAGGAATACGAGCAGTACTTC
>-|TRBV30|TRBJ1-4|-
CAWSVGRTPTNEKLFF
TGTGCCTGGAGTGTGGGGCGGACCCCAACTAATGAAAAACTGTTTTTT
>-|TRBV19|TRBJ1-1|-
CASSIVGKGDTEAFF
TGTGCCAGTAGTATAGTTGGGAAGGGAGACACTGAAGCTTTCTTT
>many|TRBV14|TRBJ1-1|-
CASSHPGMNTEAFF
TGTGCCAGCAGCCATCCAGGGATGAACACTGAAGCTTTCTTT
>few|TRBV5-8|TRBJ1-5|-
CASSSGGVFNQPQHF
TGTGCCAGCAGCTCTGGAGGGGTCTTTAATCAGCCCCAGCATTTT
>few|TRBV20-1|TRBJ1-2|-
CSALIPPWTF
TGCAGTGCCCTAATTCCGCCCTGGACCTTC
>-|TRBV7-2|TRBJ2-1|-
CASSSQRYNEQFF
TGTGCCAGCAGCTCTCAGCGTTACAATGAGCAGTTCTTC
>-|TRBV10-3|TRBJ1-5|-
CAISGGASNQPQHF
TGTGCCATCAGCGGGGGGGCGAGCAATCAGCCCCAGCATTTT
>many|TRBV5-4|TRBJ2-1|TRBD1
CASSVTGGAEQFF
TGTGCCAGCAGCGTAACAGGGGGCGCTGAGCAGTTCTTC
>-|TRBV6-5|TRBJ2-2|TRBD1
CASTMTGSTGELFF
TGTGCCAGCACCATGACAGGGAGCACCGGGGAGCTGTTTTTT
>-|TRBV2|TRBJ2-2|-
CASTGFANTGELFF
TGTGCCAGCACGGGGTTCGCGAACACCGGGGAGCTGTTTTTT
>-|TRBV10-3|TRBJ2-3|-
CAISDEGGVADTQYF
TGTGCCATCAGTGATGAGGGGGGGGTGGCAGATACGCAGTATTTT
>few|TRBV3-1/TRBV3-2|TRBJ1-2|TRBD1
CASSYWDRPNYGYTF
TGTGCCAGCAGCTACTGGGACAGACCTAACTATGGCTACACCTTC
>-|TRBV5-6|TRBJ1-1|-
CTSSLAWTQTEAFF
TGTACCAGCAGCTTGGCTTGGACACAAACTGAAGCTTTCTTT
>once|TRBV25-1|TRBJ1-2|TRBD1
CASSVTGAGDYGYTF
TGTGCCAGCAGTGTCACAGGGGCTGGGGACTATGGCTACACCTTC
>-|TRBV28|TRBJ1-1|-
CASSDAGWMAEAFF
TGTGCCAGCAGTGACGCAGGGTGGATGGCTGAAGCTTTCTTT
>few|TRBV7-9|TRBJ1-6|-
CASSLYGSPLHF
TGTGCCAGCAGCTTATACGGTTCACCCCTCCACTTT
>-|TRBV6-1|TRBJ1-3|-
CASSTGFENTIYF
TGTGCCAGCAGCACAGGGTTCGAAAACACCATATATTTT
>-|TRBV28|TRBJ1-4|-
CASSSLGGATNEKLFF
TGTGCCAGCAGTTCCCTCGGTGGAGCAACTAATGAAAAACTGTTTTTT
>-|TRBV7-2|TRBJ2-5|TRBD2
CASSLGGTSMETQYF
TGTGCCAGCAGCTTAGGGGGGACTAGCATGGAGACCCAGTACTTC
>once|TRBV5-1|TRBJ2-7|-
CASSPRGGRTYEQYF
TGCGCCAGCAGTCCGAGGGGGGGTAGAACTTACGAGCAGTACTTC